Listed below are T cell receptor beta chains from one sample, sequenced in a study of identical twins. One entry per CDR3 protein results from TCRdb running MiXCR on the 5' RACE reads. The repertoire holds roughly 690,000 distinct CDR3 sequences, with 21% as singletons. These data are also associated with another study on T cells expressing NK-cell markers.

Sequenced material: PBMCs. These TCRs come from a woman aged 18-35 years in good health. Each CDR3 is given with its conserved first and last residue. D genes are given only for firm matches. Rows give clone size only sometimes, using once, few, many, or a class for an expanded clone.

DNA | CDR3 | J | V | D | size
TGCAGTGCTAGAGCAGGGACACACGAGCAGTACTTC | CSARAGTHEQYF | TRBJ2-7 | TRBV20-1 | - | -
TGCAGTGCCGGGACTAGCGGGGGGGTGGGGAATGAGCAGTTCTTC | CSAGTSGGVGNEQFF | TRBJ2-1 | TRBV20-1 | TRBD2 | -
TGCAGTGCTCCTACTAGCGGGCACAGCTCCTACGAGCAGTACTTC | CSAPTSGHSSYEQYF | TRBJ2-7 | TRBV20-1 | TRBD2 | many
TGTGCCAGCAGTTTTCCAGGGGGGGCGCGTGAAGCTTTCTTT | CASSFPGGAREAFF | TRBJ1-1 | TRBV12-3/TRBV12-4 | TRBD1 | many
TGCAGTGCTAGAGATGTGAGGGGGCTCGACGAGCAGTACTTC | CSARDVRGLDEQYF | TRBJ2-7 | TRBV20-1 | TRBD1 | few
TGTGCCAGCCCAAGAAGCGAGCAGTACTTC | CASPRSEQYF | TRBJ2-7 | TRBV27 | - | few
TGTGCCAGCACCGAGGGCGGGTACAATGAGCAGTTCTTC | CASTEGGYNEQFF | TRBJ2-1 | TRBV12-3/TRBV12-4 | - | -
TGTGCCACCAGCAGAGAGGTTGACAGGGGGCAGTACTTC | CATSREVDRGQYF | TRBJ2-7 | TRBV15 | TRBD1 | -
TGCAGTGCTGACAAAGGACTAGCGGGGCCCTCCACAGATACGCAGTATTTT | CSADKGLAGPSTDTQYF | TRBJ2-3 | TRBV20-1 | TRBD2 | few
TGCAGCGTAAAAGACAGAGCCCAAGAGACCCAGTACTTC | CSVKDRAQETQYF | TRBJ2-5 | TRBV29-1 | - | many
TGTGCCAGCAGCCGAAAGACTAGTAGTAGGGGGGGTGGAGAGGCTGAGCAGTTCTTC | CASSRKTSSRGGGEAEQFF | TRBJ2-1 | TRBV12-3/TRBV12-4 | - | -
TGTGCCACCAGCAGAGGCCGACTAGTTCGGTCCTACAATGAGCAGTTCTTC | CATSRGRLVRSYNEQFF | TRBJ2-1 | TRBV15 | - | -
TGCAGTGCTAGAGAGGGCCCAAACTCCTACGAGCAGTACTTC | CSAREGPNSYEQYF | TRBJ2-7 | TRBV20-1 | - | -
TGCGCCAGCAGCCAAGATCCCTCGTATGGCTACACCTTC | CASSQDPSYGYTF | TRBJ1-2 | TRBV4-1 | - | many
TGTGCCAGCAGCTTATCCGGCGCGGGTGGGGAGCTGTTTTTT | CASSLSGAGGELFF | TRBJ2-2 | TRBV7-2 | - | few
TGTGCCAGCAGCTCCCTAGGGGGGACTAGCATCAATGAGCAGTTCTTC | CASSSLGGTSINEQFF | TRBJ2-1 | TRBV7-2 | TRBD2 | few
TGTGCCAGCAGCTTGGCAGGACTAGCGGCGACAGATACGCAGTATTTT | CASSLAGLAATDTQYF | TRBJ2-3 | TRBV5-5 | TRBD2 | few
TGTGCCAGCAGTTTGAGTGGGGGCAGCTATAACTATGGCTACACCTTC | CASSLSGGSYNYGYTF | TRBJ1-2 | TRBV12-3/TRBV12-4 | - | -
TGTGCCAGCAGCTTTTCTGGGGACTATGGCTACACCTTC | CASSFSGDYGYTF | TRBJ1-2 | TRBV5-4 | - | few
TGTGCCACCGGGGATGGACGGGCGAACACCGGGGAGCTGTTTTTT | CATGDGRANTGELFF | TRBJ2-2 | TRBV10-3 | - | -
TGTGCCAGCAGCTTGGAGAGGGTCGGCTTCAAAAACATTCAGTACTTC | CASSLERVGFKNIQYF | TRBJ2-4 | TRBV5-6 | - | -
TGTGCCAGCAGCTCGCAAAATTACAATGAGCAGTTCTTC | CASSSQNYNEQFF | TRBJ2-1 | TRBV5-6 | - | few
TGCAGTGCTGGTCGGGACGCCCTCTCTGGGGCCAACGTCCTGACTTTC | CSAGRDALSGANVLTF | TRBJ2-6 | TRBV20-1 | - | -
TGTGCCAGCAGCGCCGGACAGCGGGGGACCTACGAGCAGTACTTC | CASSAGQRGTYEQYF | TRBJ2-7 | TRBV7-9 | TRBD2 | -
TGTGCCAGCAGTCGTATACACGAGCAGTACTTC | CASSRIHEQYF | TRBJ2-7 | TRBV12-3/TRBV12-4 | - | many
TGTGCCAGCAGTTACTCAGGCTACCTCTCCTACAATGAGCAGTTCTTC | CASSYSGYLSYNEQFF | TRBJ2-1 | TRBV6-5 | - | -
TGCGCCAGCAGCGCGGGACAGGGGGGAAACATTCAGTACTTC | CASSAGQGGNIQYF | TRBJ2-4 | TRBV5-1 | TRBD1 | many
TGTGCCAGCAGTTTCCTAAGACAAGAGACCCAGTACTTC | CASSFLRQETQYF | TRBJ2-5 | TRBV12-3/TRBV12-4 | - | -
TGTGCCAGCAGACCGGGCCTCCGCAATCAGCCCCAGCATTTT | CASRPGLRNQPQHF | TRBJ1-5 | TRBV6-1 | - | -
TGCAGCGTTAGTCTTAGCGGGAGCACAGATACGCAGTATTTT | CSVSLSGSTDTQYF | TRBJ2-3 | TRBV29-1 | TRBD2 | -
TGTGCCAGCAGGCAGGGGGGTAAATACGAGCAGTACTTC | CASRQGGKYEQYF | TRBJ2-7 | TRBV6-1 | - | -
TGTGCCACCAGTGACCGTAGCGGGAGTGTATCGAATGAGCAGTTCTTC | CATSDRSGSVSNEQFF | TRBJ2-1 | TRBV24-1 | TRBD2 | few
TGCGCCAGCGACGGGAGAGAGACCCAGTACTTC | CASDGRETQYF | TRBJ2-5 | TRBV5-1 | - | few
TGTGCCAGCAGCGTTGAACCCGGGACAACCAATGAGCAGTTCTTC | CASSVEPGTTNEQFF | TRBJ2-1 | TRBV9 | - | -
TGCAGTGCCAAGGGACAGGGAGGCTACACCTTC | CSAKGQGGYTF | TRBJ1-2 | TRBV20-1 | TRBD1 | -
TGTGCCAGCAGCTTAGCCGGGCTAGCGGGAGGGGTGCTCTCCTACGAGCAGTACTTC | CASSLAGLAGGVLSYEQYF | TRBJ2-7 | TRBV7-2 | TRBD2 | -
TGTGCCACGTCCCTGGACAGGGAAAATGGCTACACCTTC | CATSLDRENGYTF | TRBJ1-2 | TRBV24-1 | TRBD1 | -
TGTGCCAGCAGTCCCCGCGGTTATGGCTCCTACAATGAGCAGTTCTTC | CASSPRGYGSYNEQFF | TRBJ2-1 | TRBV12-3/TRBV12-4 | - | many
TGCAGTGCCCCGGGACTACTTTACAATGAGCAGTTCTTC | CSAPGLLYNEQFF | TRBJ2-1 | TRBV20-1 | TRBD2 | -
TGTGTCAGCACTCGAGAGGGGGGGCGAATCGGCTACACCTTC | CVSTREGGRIGYTF | TRBJ1-2 | TRBV12-3/TRBV12-4 | - | many
TGTGCCAGCAGCCCCGCCGGCATTTCAACTGAAGCTTTCTTT | CASSPAGISTEAFF | TRBJ1-1 | TRBV5-5 | - | -
TGTGCCAGCAGCTTTCTACAGGGGACTGAAGCTTTCTTT | CASSFLQGTEAFF | TRBJ1-1 | TRBV11-3 | TRBD1 | -
TGTGCCACCAGTGATCGAAAGAACACCGGGGAGCTGTTTTTT | CATSDRKNTGELFF | TRBJ2-2 | TRBV24-1 | - | -
TGTGCCAGCAGGTTAAGCCTTGGGGGCTACACCTTC | CASRLSLGGYTF | TRBJ1-2 | TRBV12-3/TRBV12-4 | - | few
TGTGCCATCAGTGAGCCAACCGGGACCTACGGTTATGAGCAGTTCTTC | CAISEPTGTYGYEQFF | TRBJ2-1 | TRBV10-3 | - | few
TGCAGCGCAACAGGGGGCACCTACGAGCAGTACTTC | CSATGGTYEQYF | TRBJ2-7 | TRBV29-1 | TRBD1 | many
TGCAGCGTTGCCCTCAGGGGAGAGACCCAGTACTTC | CSVALRGETQYF | TRBJ2-5 | TRBV29-1 | - | few
TGTGCCAGCAGGCGAGAGTCTGGGGCCAACGTCCTGACTTTC | CASRRESGANVLTF | TRBJ2-6 | TRBV12-3/TRBV12-4 | - | few
TGTGCCATCAGTGAGTCAGTGGGACTAGCAATATCTGGGGCCAACGTCCTGACTTTC | CAISESVGLAISGANVLTF | TRBJ2-6 | TRBV10-3 | TRBD2 | -
TGTGCCACCAGCTTCCAACCCCCGGGACAGGGATCCGGGGAGCTGTTTTTT | CATSFQPPGQGSGELFF | TRBJ2-2 | TRBV15 | TRBD1 | -
TGTGCCAGCAGCTCGACGGTTTTCTATGGCTACACCTTC | CASSSTVFYGYTF | TRBJ1-2 | TRBV6-1 | - | few
TGCGCCAGCAGCTTATCAGTTCGAGAGACCCAGTACTTC | CASSLSVRETQYF | TRBJ2-5 | TRBV5-1 | - | -
TGTGCCATCAGTGAGTCTCGAGGACCCGGGGAGCTGTTTTTT | CAISESRGPGELFF | TRBJ2-2 | TRBV10-3 | - | few
TGTGCCAGCAGCTTAGGGTTCGTCAAAGAGACCCAGTACTTC | CASSLGFVKETQYF | TRBJ2-5 | TRBV7-2 | - | -
TGTGCCATCAGTGAGCCGGGACTAGCGGCGGCGAACACCGGGGAGCTGTTTTTT | CAISEPGLAAANTGELFF | TRBJ2-2 | TRBV10-3 | TRBD2 | -
TGTGCCAGCAGCCAGGGGGACTCCATTGCCGTCTTC | CASSQGDSIAVF | TRBJ2-1 | TRBV3-1 | - | -
TGTGCCAGCAGTGAACAGGGGGCTGAGACCGGGGAGCTGTTTTTT | CASSEQGAETGELFF | TRBJ2-2 | TRBV2 | TRBD1 | -
TGTGCCAGCAGCCCCGCCGGACAGGGGGCAGGAATGAACACTGAAGCTTTCTTT | CASSPAGQGAGMNTEAFF | TRBJ1-1 | TRBV7-3 | TRBD1 | -